These 27 T cell receptor beta chains originate from one sample sequenced in a study of response to subunit inactivated influenza vaccine. TCRdb redid the calling of the RT-PCR reads with MiXCR, one entry per CDR3 protein. The sample carries 500,000 to 600,000 distinct CDR3 sequences, more than 15% recorded once. This material consisted of CD4+ T cells sorted from PBMCs, taken roughly 24 months after vaccination. These receptors all come from a man aged 50 to 69 who received an inactivated influenza vaccine.

In this sample, this clonotype turned up a few times. The chain recombines TRBV5-1 with TRBJ1-2, with D maybe TRBD1 (6 bases). The CDR3 has 14 residues. V shed 4 bases and J shed 3 bases, with 13 bases lying between them. The germline CDR1 and CDR2 sequences are SGHRS and YFSETQ. The DNA of the CDR3 is TGCGCCAGCAGCCCCCTCAGGGGTGACTATGGCTACACCTTC. Protein product: CASSPLRGDYGYTF. The full variable domain, rest sourced from reference TRBV5-1 and TRBJ1-2, is KAGVTQTPRYLIKTRGQQVTLSCSPISGHRSVSWYQQTPGQGLQFLFEYFSETQRNKGNFPGRFSGRQFSNSRSEMNVSTLELGDSALYLCASSPLRGDYGYTFGSGTRLTVV.

This clonotype was observed at least ten times. V is TRBV27 and J is TRBJ2-1; D not certain. Germline V lookup: CDR1 MNHEY, CDR2 SMNVEV (reference sequence). The CDR3 loop spans 12 amino acids. The germline V and J ends were trimmed by 5 bases and 8 bases, with 10 bases remaining between them. CDR3 residues: CASSRSIDEQFF. DNA of the CDR3: TGTGCCAGCAGTCGGAGCATCGATGAGCAGTTCTTC.

This clonotype has a count of ten or more. The chain carries TRBV5-1 and TRBJ2-3, with D unresolved. The CDR3 consists of 15 residues. Trimming stripped 0 bases from V and 0 bases from J, with 8 bases between. The V gene's germline CDR1 is SGHRS and CDR2 YFSETQ. The CDR3 region is CASSLAGKSTDTQYF. DNA for the CDR3: TGCGCCAGCAGCTTGGCAGGAAAAAGCACAGATACGCAGTATTTT.

In its sample, this clonotype was seen many times. The chain employs TRBV20-1 and TRBJ1-1, with 7 bases that match TRBD1. V lost 0 bases and J lost 5; bases outside the gene matches: 6. This CDR3 comprises 14 residues. Germline lookup yields CDR1 DFQATT and CDR2 SNEGSKA (reference sequence). CDR3: CSARDNRGGTEAFF. The DNA for the CDR3 is TGCAGTGCTAGAGATAACAGGGGCGGGACTGAAGCTTTCTTT.

This clonotype occurred many times. The rearrangement joins TRBV12-3 or TRBV12-4 to TRBJ2-2; TRBD2 matches at 8 bases. This CDR3 is 20 amino acids long. After removal of 5 bases from V and 0 bases from J, the junction contained 17 bases not matched to a gene. The CDR3: CASSLLAVREGLPNTGELFF. For the CDR3, the DNA is TGTGCCAGCAGTCTCTTAGCGGTCCGGGAGGGGCTTCCGAACACCGGGGAGCTGTTTTTT.

This clonotype was picked up a small number of times. The chain has TRBV5-1 and TRBJ2-2; D tentatively fits TRBD1 or TRBD2 (5 bases each). The CDR3 contains 12 residues. The V end was cut by 4 bases, the J end by 7 bases, with 8 bases between. CDR1 and CDR2 (germline): SGHRS, YFSETQ. Here the CDR3 reads CASSRDLGELFF. As DNA, the CDR3 is TGCGCCAGCAGCAGGGACCTCGGGGAGCTGTTTTTT.

This clonotype was observed at least ten times. The gene calls are TRBV7-9 and TRBJ1-2; D might be TRBD1 (6 bases). From germline, CDR1 is SEHNR and CDR2 FQNEAQ (reference sequence). The germline V and J ends were trimmed by 4 bases and 3 bases, with 9 bases remaining between them. This CDR3 spans 13 amino acids. CDR3 coding DNA: TGTGCCAGCAGCTCCAGGGGAGACTATGGCTACACCTTC. It encodes CASSSRGDYGYTF.

This clonotype appeared a few times. The chain employs TRBV18 and TRBJ2-4; the match to TRBD1 covers 7 bases. CDR1 and CDR2 (germline): KGHSH, LQKENI. V lost 8 bases to trimming and J lost 0 bases; unmatched junction nucleotides: 13. The CDR3 is made up of 17 amino acids. CDR3 residues: CASRLNTGATAKNIQYF. CDR3 DNA sequence: TGTGCCAGCCGCCTAAACACAGGGGCGACAGCCAAAAACATTCAGTACTTC.

This clonotype was observed a handful of times. V is TRBV6-6 and J is TRBJ2-5; D might be TRBD1 (5 bases). Germline lookup yields CDR1 MNHNY and CDR2 SVGAGI (reference sequence). The CDR3 length is 13 residues. The V gene lost 2 bases and the J gene lost 2 bases, with 6 bases spanning the gap. The CDR3 nucleotides are TGTGCCAGCAGTTACGGGGCTCAAGAGACCCAGTACTTC. It translates to CASSYGAQETQYF.

This clonotype was seen only a few times. V and J are TRBV30 and TRBJ2-1; D uncertain. This CDR3 is 14 amino acids long. V shed 6 bases and J shed 0 bases, with 12 bases lying between them. Germline CDR1 reads GTSNPN; CDR2 reads SVGIG (reference sequence). This chain's CDR3 is CACETLSSYNEQFF. For the CDR3, the DNA is TGTGCCTGCGAGACTCTGAGCTCCTACAATGAGCAGTTCTTC.

The chain uses TRBV10-1 and TRBJ2-5; 7 nucleotides align to TRBD1. CDR1 WNHNN and CDR2 SYGVQD come from the germline V gene (reference sequence). The CDR3 consists of 17 residues. Trimming at V came to 0 bases and at J to 3 bases, leaving 10 bases not matched to a gene. The CDR3 protein is CASSESRTGTVKETQYF. Written as DNA, the CDR3 is TGCGCCAGCAGTGAGTCCCGAACCGGGACAGTAAAAGAGACCCAGTACTTC.

The chain carries TRBV24-1 and TRBJ2-5; 8 nucleotides agree with TRBD2. The CDR3 covers 15 residues. After removal of 3 bases from V and 5 bases from J, the junction contained 7 bases not matched to a gene. Germline V gene sequence: CDR1 KGHDR, CDR2 SFDVKD. CDR3 sequence: CATSDRAGVTETQYF. In DNA form, the CDR3 reads TGTGCCACCAGTGATAGAGCGGGGGTCACGGAGACCCAGTACTTC.

In its sample, this clonotype was seen many times. CDR3 sequence: CASSQEAGQETQYF. In nucleotides, the CDR3 is TGTGCCAGCAGCCAAGAGGCTGGCCAAGAGACCCAGTACTTC. The chain couples TRBV4-2 to TRBJ2-5; D is unclear. The length of the CDR3 is 14 residues. Trimming took off 0 bases at V and 1 base at J, with 6 bases between the two ends. Looked up from germline, CDR1 is LGHNA and CDR2 is YNFKEQ.

This clonotype was observed many times. The genes are TRBV5-1 and TRBJ2-5; 11 positions match TRBD2. From germline, CDR1 is SGHRS and CDR2 YFSETQ. V was clipped by 1 base and J by 3 bases; unmatched bases: 5. The CDR3 covers 16 residues. CDR3 amino acids: CASSLSLAGGKETQYF. CDR3 coding DNA: TGCGCCAGCAGCTTGTCCCTAGCGGGAGGAAAAGAGACCCAGTACTTC.

This clonotype was seen more than once but under ten times. This chain uses TRBV6-1 with TRBJ2-3; no definite D call. This CDR3 has 17 residues. Trimming shortened V by 2 bases and J by 1 base, and 16 bases separated the two germline ends. The germline V gene encodes CDR1 MNHNS and CDR2 SASEGT. The CDR3 sequence: CASSEIGRWVGTDTQYF. The CDR3 DNA sequence: TGTGCCAGCAGTGAAATTGGACGCTGGGTGGGCACAGATACGCAGTATTTT.

The chain joins TRBV12-3 or TRBV12-4 to TRBJ1-6; D unresolved. The CDR3 is 17 residues long. V lost 6 bases, J lost 0 bases, and 15 bases lay in between. This chain's CDR3 is CASRSDGQSSYNSPLHF. The CDR3 DNA reads as TGTGCCAGCAGATCGGACGGCCAGAGCTCCTATAATTCACCCCTCCACTTT.

This clonotype was picked up a small number of times. The chain joins TRBV5-1 to TRBJ1-2; 9 nucleotides match TRBD1. The CDR3 runs to 15 residues. CDR1 and CDR2 from the germline V gene are SGHRS and YFSETQ. V dropped 4 bases and J dropped 4; count of bases not matched to a gene: 8. The CDR3 here is CASSPGTGPGYGYTF. In DNA, the CDR3 is TGCGCCAGCAGCCCCGGGACAGGGCCGGGCTATGGCTACACCTTC.

In its sample, this clonotype was seen a few times. The chain uses TRBV6-2 or TRBV6-3 and TRBJ2-1, with D maybe TRBD2 (6 bases). The CDR3 runs to 16 residues. Per germline, CDR1 MNHEY and CDR2 SVGEGT. Trimming stripped 7 bases from V and 5 bases from J, with 21 bases between. This CDR3 reads CASIPLGAGKNNEQFF. The CDR3 coding sequence is TGTGCCAGCATCCCGCTCGGGGCGGGGAAGAACAATGAGCAGTTCTTC.

This chain connects TRBV7-8 to TRBJ2-7; TRBD2 might be the D (6 bases). The ends were cut back, 5 bases at V and 3 bases at J, with 17 bases in the middle. CDR1 and CDR2 from the germline V gene are SGHVS and FQNEAQ. The CDR3 consists of 15 residues. The CDR3 DNA sequence: TGTGCCAGCAGCCCACAGGCAACCGGGGGCTACGAGCAGTACTTC. Translated: CASSPQATGGYEQYF.

This clonotype has only a few counts. V is TRBV15 and J is TRBJ2-1; D is ambiguous. CDR1 is LNHNV and CDR2 is YYDKDF in the germline V gene (reference sequence). The CDR3 totals 17 residues. With 0 bases removed from V and 0 bases from J, the gap between germline ends came to 12 bases. This CDR3 is CATSRDLIRSSYNEQFF. The DNA of the CDR3 is TGTGCCACCAGCAGAGATCTTATTCGTAGCTCCTACAATGAGCAGTTCTTC.

There are many counts of this clonotype. The rearrangement joins TRBV20-1 to TRBJ1-1; possibly TRBD1 for D (6 bases). The CDR3 contains 15 residues. The V end lost 5 bases, the J end lost 0 bases, and 16 bases lay between the germline ends. Germline assignment: CDR1 DFQATT and CDR2 SNEGSKA (reference sequence). The chain's CDR3 is CSAREGGALNTEAFF. The DNA of the CDR3 is TGCAGTGCTCGGGAGGGGGGGGCTCTGAACACTGAAGCTTTCTTT.

This clonotype has just a few counts. The V call is TRBV19, the J call TRBJ2-2, with D unresolved. CDR1 LNHDA and CDR2 SQIVND come from the germline V gene (reference sequence). CDR3 length: 15 amino acids. The germline V and J ends were trimmed by 3 bases and 0 bases, with 8 bases remaining between them. CDR3 coding DNA: TGTGCCAGTAGTATGAAAAAGGCGAACACCGGGGAGCTGTTTTTT. Amino acid sequence: CASSMKKANTGELFF.

J is TRBJ2-7 and V is TRBV6-1, with 7 bases that match TRBD2. J lost 2 bases, V lost 6 bases, and 13 bases had no gene match. Germline CDR1 reads MNHNS; CDR2 reads SASEGT. There are 16 residues in the CDR3. The CDR3 sequence: CASRPPVSGATYEQYF. The CDR3 DNA reads as TGTGCCAGCAGGCCCCCGGTCAGCGGGGCTACCTACGAGCAGTACTTC.

The V call is TRBV4-2, the J call TRBJ2-3; the D gene could be TRBD1 or TRBD2 (5 bases each). V was cut by 0 bases and J by 4 bases, with 14 bases left in between. Germline CDR1 and CDR2: LGHNA and YNFKEQ. This CDR3 is built from 16 residues. CDR3 in DNA: TGTGCCAGCAGCCAAGATCACGGGACCTCGGCAGATACGCAGTATTTT. It is translated as CASSQDHGTSADTQYF.

This clonotype occurred a few times. The chain has TRBV7-8 and TRBJ1-2; TRBD1 matches at 8 bases. In germline, CDR1 is SGHVS, CDR2 FQNEAQ. The trim removed 5 bases at V and 4 bases at J, leaving 6 bases unmatched. The CDR3 sequence is 14 residues long. The CDR3 region is CASSLRTGSYGYTF. The CDR3 coding sequence is TGTGCCAGCAGCCTAAGGACAGGGAGCTATGGCTACACCTTC.

This clonotype was seen more than once but under ten times. CDR3 sequence (DNA): TGTGCCAGCAGTAACGGACAGCTTCTCTCCTACGAGCAGTACTTC. This encodes CASSNGQLLSYEQYF. V usage is TRBV12-3 or TRBV12-4 and J usage is TRBJ2-7; D may be TRBD1 (6 bases). V lost 5 bases and J 0 bases, leaving 14 bases between the germline ends. CDR3 size: 15 residues.

The chain uses TRBV7-2 and TRBJ2-2; 12 bases match TRBD2. CDR1 SGHTA and CDR2 FQGNSA come from the germline V gene. This CDR3 is 16 amino acids long. V dropped 5 bases and J dropped 6; count of bases not matched to a gene: 7. The CDR3 sequence: CASSLGLAGRAGELFF. In DNA form, the CDR3 reads TGTGCCAGCAGCCTCGGACTAGCGGGACGGGCCGGGGAGCTGTTTTTT.